This entry concerns a single T cell receptor (beta chain). The CDR3 consists of 16 residues. The data stem from a study of blood T cell repertoires in COVID-19. Study context: Both acute and convalescent COVID-19 samples were obtained from the United States, Italy and Spain. Nucleic acid was either cDNA or gDNA, and it came from T cells, B-cell-depleted T cells, or PBMCs.

Sequencing used immunoSEQ multiplex PCR; TCRdb keeps in-frame clones, though not all of them. In the table there are about 220,000 clones, roughly nine tenths of which are singletons. The chain joins TRBV21-1 to TRBJ1-2. TRBV21-1 is a pseudogene. Sequences were obtained from peripheral blood. The clonotype originates from a man aged 40-49 years with active or convalescent COVID-19. CDR3 sequence (DNA): TGTGCCAGCAGCGACACGACTCCTGGGGAGAACTATGGCTACACCTTC. Translating it yields CASSDTTPGENYGYTF.